This T cell receptor beta chain comes out of a study of T cell responses to AZD1222 COVID-19 vaccine. Study at large: It was second doses at about 4 or about 12 weeks that were pooled.

Looked up from germline, CDR1 is SQVTM and CDR2 is ANQGSEA. V lost 3 bases and J lost 5; bases outside the gene matches: 10. The CDR3 has 15 amino acids. Note on this clone: The antigen is not known.

Assay used: immunoSEQ multiplex PCR; TCRdb lists only in-frame clones, some missing. The repertoire holds 150,000 to 200,000 clones, with approximately 86% as singletons. Study results and limitations: The sample set comprised mostly white British donors with more females, and clonal diversity was possibly underestimated. Regions 160-218 and 743-854 held dominance among vaccine-associated CD4 TCRs, which spanned spike.

This receptor was obtained from an adult in good health. The rearrangement links TRBV29-1 to TRBJ2-5; 9 positions agree with TRBD1. This sample comprised peripheral blood, obtained on day 0 of AZD1222 vaccination. The CDR3 nucleotides read TGCAGCGTTGATTCGGACAGGGGATTGGTGGAGACCCAGTACTTC. Protein: CSVDSDRGLVETQYF.